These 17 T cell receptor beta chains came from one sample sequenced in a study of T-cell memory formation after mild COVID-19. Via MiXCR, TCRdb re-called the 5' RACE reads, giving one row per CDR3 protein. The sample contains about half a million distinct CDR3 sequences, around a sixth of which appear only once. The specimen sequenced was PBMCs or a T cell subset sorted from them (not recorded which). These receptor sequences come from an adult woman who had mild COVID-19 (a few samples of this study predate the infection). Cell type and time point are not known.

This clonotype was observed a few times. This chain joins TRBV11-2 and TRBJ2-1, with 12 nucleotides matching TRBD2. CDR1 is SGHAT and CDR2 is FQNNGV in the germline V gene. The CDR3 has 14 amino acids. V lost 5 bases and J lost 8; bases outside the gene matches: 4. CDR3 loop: CASSTTSGSDEQFF. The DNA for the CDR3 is TGTGCCAGCAGCACGACTAGCGGGAGTGATGAGCAGTTCTTC.

CDR3 residues: CASSYTKNTGELFF. The CDR3 DNA reads as TGTGCCAGCAGTTACACCAAGAACACCGGGGAGCTGTTTTTT. The rearrangement uses TRBV6-2 or TRBV6-3 and TRBJ2-2; the D is unclear. Trimming stripped 2 bases from V and 1 base from J, with 5 bases between. CDR1 and CDR2 (germline): MNHEY, SVGEGT. This CDR3 contains 14 residues.

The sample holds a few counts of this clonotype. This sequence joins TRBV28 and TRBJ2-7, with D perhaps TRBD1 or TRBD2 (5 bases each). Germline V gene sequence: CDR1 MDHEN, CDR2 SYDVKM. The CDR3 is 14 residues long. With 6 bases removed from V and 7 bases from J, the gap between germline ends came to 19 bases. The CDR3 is CASSRGRDPGEQYF. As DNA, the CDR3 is TGTGCCAGCAGCCGGGGCAGGGACCCGGGAGAGCAGTACTTC.

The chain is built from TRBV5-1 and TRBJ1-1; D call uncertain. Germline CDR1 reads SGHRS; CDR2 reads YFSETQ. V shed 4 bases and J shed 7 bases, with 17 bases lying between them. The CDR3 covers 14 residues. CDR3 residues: CASSLNGGRSEAFF. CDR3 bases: TGCGCCAGCAGCCTGAACGGTGGTCGGAGTGAAGCTTTCTTT. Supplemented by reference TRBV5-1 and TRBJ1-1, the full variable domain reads KAGVTQTPRYLIKTRGQQVTLSCSPISGHRSVSWYQQTPGQGLQFLFEYFSETQRNKGNFPGRFSGRQFSNSRSEMNVSTLELGDSALYLCASSLNGGRSEAFFGQGTRLTVV.

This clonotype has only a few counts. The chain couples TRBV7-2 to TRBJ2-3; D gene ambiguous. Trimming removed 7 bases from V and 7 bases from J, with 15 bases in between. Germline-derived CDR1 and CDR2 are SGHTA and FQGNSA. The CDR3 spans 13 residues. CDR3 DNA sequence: TGTGCCAGCAACAATGCAAGGGTTTATACGCAGTATTTT. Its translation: CASNNARVYTQYF.

Here the CDR3 DNA reads TGCAGTGCAGACACACTAATTGGGCAGTACTTC. This translates into CSADTLIGQYF. The chain uses TRBV20-1 and TRBJ2-7; D not resolved. The CDR3 has 11 amino acids. V dropped 6 bases and J dropped 9 bases, with 15 bases sitting between them. Germline assignment: CDR1 DFQATT and CDR2 SNEGSKA (reference sequence).

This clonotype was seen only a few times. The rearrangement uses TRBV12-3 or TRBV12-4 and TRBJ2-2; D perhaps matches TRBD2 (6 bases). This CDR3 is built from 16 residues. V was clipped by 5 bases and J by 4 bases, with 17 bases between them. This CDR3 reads CASSPGGRIGTGELFF. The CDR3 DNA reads TGTGCCAGCAGTCCCGGGGGACGAATCGGCACCGGGGAGCTGTTTTTT.

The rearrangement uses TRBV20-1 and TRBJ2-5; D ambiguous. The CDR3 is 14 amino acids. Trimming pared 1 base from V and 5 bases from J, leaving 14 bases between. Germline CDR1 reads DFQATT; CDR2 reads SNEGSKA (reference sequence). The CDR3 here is CSARGRFGRETQYF. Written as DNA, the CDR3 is TGCAGTGCTAGAGGCCGGTTTGGTCGGGAGACCCAGTACTTC.

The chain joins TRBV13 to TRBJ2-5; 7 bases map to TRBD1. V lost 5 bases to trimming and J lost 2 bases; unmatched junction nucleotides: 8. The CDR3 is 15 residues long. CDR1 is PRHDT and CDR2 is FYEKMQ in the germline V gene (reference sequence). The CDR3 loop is CASSRTGTKQETQYF. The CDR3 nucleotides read TGTGCCAGCAGCCGGACAGGTACCAAACAAGAGACCCAGTACTTC.

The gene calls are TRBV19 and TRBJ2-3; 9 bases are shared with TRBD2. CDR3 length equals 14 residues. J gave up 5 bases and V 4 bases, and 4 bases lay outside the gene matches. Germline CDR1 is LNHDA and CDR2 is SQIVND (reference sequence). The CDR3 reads CASSKRGAGDTQYF. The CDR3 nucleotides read TGTGCCAGTAGTAAGCGGGGGGCGGGAGATACGCAGTATTTT.

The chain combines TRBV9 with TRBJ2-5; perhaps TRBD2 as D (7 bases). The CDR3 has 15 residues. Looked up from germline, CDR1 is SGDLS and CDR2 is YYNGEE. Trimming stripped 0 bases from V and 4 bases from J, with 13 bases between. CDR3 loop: CASSVERGGVETQYF. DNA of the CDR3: TGTGCCAGCAGCGTAGAAAGGGGGGGCGTAGAGACCCAGTACTTC.

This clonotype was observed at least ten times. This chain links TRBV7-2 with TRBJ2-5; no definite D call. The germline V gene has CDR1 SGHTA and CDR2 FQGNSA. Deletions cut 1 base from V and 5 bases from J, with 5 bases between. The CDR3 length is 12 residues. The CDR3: CASSLGRETQYF. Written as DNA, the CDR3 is TGTGCCAGCAGCTTAGGGCGGGAGACCCAGTACTTC.

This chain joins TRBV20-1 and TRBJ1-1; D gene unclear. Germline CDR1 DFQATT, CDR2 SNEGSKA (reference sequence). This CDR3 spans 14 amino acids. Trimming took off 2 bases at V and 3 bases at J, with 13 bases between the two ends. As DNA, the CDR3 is TGCAGTGCTAGAATCTGGCAATTGGACACTGAAGCTTTCTTT. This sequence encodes CSARIWQLDTEAFF.

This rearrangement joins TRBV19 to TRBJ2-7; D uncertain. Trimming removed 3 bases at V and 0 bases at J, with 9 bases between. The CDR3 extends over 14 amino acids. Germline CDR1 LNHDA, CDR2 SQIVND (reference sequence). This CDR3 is CASSIWATSYEQYF. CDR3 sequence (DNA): TGTGCCAGTAGTATCTGGGCGACCTCCTACGAGCAGTACTTC.

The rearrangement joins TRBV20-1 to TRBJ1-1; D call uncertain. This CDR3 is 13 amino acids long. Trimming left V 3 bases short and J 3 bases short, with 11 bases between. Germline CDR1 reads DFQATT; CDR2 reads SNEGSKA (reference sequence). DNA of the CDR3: TGCAGTGCTAGCGATGAAGCGGACACTGAAGCTTTCTTT. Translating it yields CSASDEADTEAFF.

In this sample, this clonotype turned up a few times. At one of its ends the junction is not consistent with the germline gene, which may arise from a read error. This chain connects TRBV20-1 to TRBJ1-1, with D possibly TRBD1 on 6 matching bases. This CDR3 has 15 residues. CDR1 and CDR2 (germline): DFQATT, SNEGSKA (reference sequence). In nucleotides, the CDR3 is TGCAGTGCGAGAGACAGGTTGTATTGGAACACTGAAGCTTTCTTT. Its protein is CSARDRLYWNTEAFF.

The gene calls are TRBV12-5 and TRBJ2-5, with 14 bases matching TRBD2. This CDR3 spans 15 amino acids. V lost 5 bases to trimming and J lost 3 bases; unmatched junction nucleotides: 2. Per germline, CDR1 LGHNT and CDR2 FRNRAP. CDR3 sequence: CASGMGLAGEETQYF. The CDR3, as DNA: TGTGCTAGTGGTATGGGACTAGCGGGAGAAGAGACCCAGTACTTC.